A selection of T cell receptor beta chains follows, all from one sample in a study of immune cell composition in non-small cell lung cancer. Data came from immunoSEQ multiplex PCR; TCRdb stores just in-frame clones and leaves some out. The sample lists around 15,000 clones; about 80% were seen once. The data were also submitted as part of a second study, on CD4 T cells in lung cancer.

Sequencing was done on a sample of non-adjacent lung tissue. The receptors here all came from a human donor with non-small cell lung cancer. The CDR3 runs from the conserved cysteine through the conserved F or W. The order of the fields is J gene, clone size, D gene, V gene, CDR3 protein, CDR3 DNA. D genes are given only for firm matches. Size is stated for part of the rows, as once, few or many counts, or as a class when the clone is expanded.

J: TRBJ2-6; size: once; D: -; V: TRBV7-8; CDR3: CASSYILVGANVLTF; DNA: TGTGCCAGCAGCTACATCCTTGTTGGGGCCAACGTCCTGACTTTC
J: TRBJ2-1; size: -; D: TRBD2; V: TRBV7-9; CDR3: CASSLGTSGRSGEQFF; DNA: TGTGCCAGCAGCTTAGGAACTAGCGGGAGGTCGGGTGAGCAGTTCTTC
J: TRBJ2-7; size: -; D: -; V: TRBV11-3; CDR3: CASSFTGYNEQYF; DNA: TGTGCCAGCAGCTTTACAGGGTACAACGAGCAGTACTTC
J: TRBJ1-1; size: -; D: -; V: TRBV14; CDR3: CASSQEWQKNTEAFF; DNA: TGTGCCAGCAGCCAAGAGTGGCAGAAGAACACTGAAGCTTTCTTT
J: TRBJ2-2; size: -; D: -; V: TRBV7-9; CDR3: CASSSQINTGELFF; DNA: TGTGCCAGCAGCTCCCAAATCAACACCGGGGAGCTGTTTTTT
J: TRBJ2-3; size: -; D: -; V: TRBV7-2; CDR3: CAITKPPRSDTQYF; DNA: TGTGCCATTACTAAGCCTCCCCGCTCAGATACGCAGTATTTT
J: TRBJ2-2; size: once; D: -; V: TRBV11-1; CDR3: CASSGYRGGNTGELFF; DNA: TGTGCCAGCAGCGGTTACAGGGGGGGAAACACCGGGGAGCTGTTTTTT
J: TRBJ1-2; size: -; D: -; V: TRBV25-1; CDR3: CASSDSGRGYGYTF; DNA: TGTGCCAGCAGTGATTCAGGCAGGGGTTATGGCTACACCTTC
J: TRBJ1-1; size: -; D: TRBD1; V: TRBV27; CDR3: CASSLGQGNTEAFF; DNA: TGTGCCAGCAGTTTGGGACAGGGGAACACTGAAGCTTTCTTT
J: TRBJ2-1; size: -; D: TRBD2; V: TRBV19; CDR3: CASRRLAGGDYNEQFF; DNA: TGTGCCAGTAGAAGACTAGCGGGAGGGGATTACAATGAGCAGTTCTTC
J: TRBJ2-7; size: few; D: TRBD2; V: TRBV18; CDR3: CASSRDYQGEQYF; DNA: TGTGCCAGCTCACGGGACTATCAGGGCGAGCAGTACTTC
J: TRBJ2-7; size: -; D: -; V: TRBV7-9; CDR3: CASSPIGGSYEQYF; DNA: TGTGCCAGCAGCCCAATTGGCGGATCCTACGAGCAGTACTTC
J: TRBJ1-3; size: -; D: -; V: TRBV2; CDR3: CASRATDHSGNTIYF; DNA: TGTGCCAGCAGGGCTACAGATCACTCTGGAAACACCATATATTTT
J: TRBJ2-2; size: -; D: -; V: TRBV30; CDR3: CAWRNLARANTGELFF; DNA: TGTGCCTGGAGAAATCTAGCGCGCGCGAACACCGGGGAGCTGTTTTTT
J: TRBJ2-3; size: -; D: TRBD2; V: TRBV30; CDR3: CAWSVREGADTQYF; DNA: TGTGCCTGGAGTGTACGGGAGGGTGCAGATACGCAGTATTTT
J: TRBJ2-2; size: -; D: -; V: TRBV6-5; CDR3: CASSYGARELFF; DNA: TGTGCCAGCAGTTATGGTGCCCGGGAGCTGTTTTTT